The 25 T cell receptor beta chains below were found in one sample sequenced in a study of tumor-infiltrating lymphocytes in primary liver carcinoma. Unsorted bulk tissue of roughly 19-30 mg yielded co-extracted RNA and DNA. TCR beta cDNA was prepared out of roughly 520 ng total RNA by means of a constant-region primer. Three nested multiplex PCR rounds, a slightly modified ARM-PCR method, built the TCR beta libraries. Investigators reported that the first two PCR rounds, at around 9 cycles each, used TRBV1-TRBV30 forward primers with a C-beta reverse primer. A single record per CDR3 protein comes from TCRdb applying MiXCR to the multiplex PCR reads. This table holds about 190,000 distinct CDR3 sequences, 70% to 90% found once. Input material: tumor tissue from primary liver carcinoma. These TCRs come from a man in his forties or fifties with primary liver carcinoma and hepatitis B virus infection.

Details on this clonotype: Mismatch with germline at one junction end may stem from a read error. The chain combines TRBV29-1 with TRBJ2-7, with 9 bases identical to TRBD2. The CDR3 length is 15 residues. Germline V gene lookup returns CDR1 SQVTM and CDR2 ANQGSEA. This CDR3 is CSAEDGLAGSYEEYF. CDR3 bases: TGCAGCGCTGAAGATGGTCTAGCGGGGTCCTACGAGGAGTACTTC.

This clonotype was found once. The chain employs TRBV5-4 and TRBJ2-3; D gene unclear. CDR1 and CDR2 (germline): SGHNT, YYREEE (reference sequence). V gave up 6 bases and J gave up 4 bases, with 24 bases separating them. CDR3 size: 17 residues. The DNA of the CDR3 is TGTGCCAGCATTAACAGAGCCTCCGGAACTAACTCAGATACGCAGTATTTT. Protein sequence: CASINRASGTNSDTQYF.

CDR3 region: CVIQWGLQETQYF. The DNA of the CDR3 is TGTGTCATCCAGTGGGGTCTCCAAGAGACCCAGTACTTC. This rearrangement joins TRBV6-5 to TRBJ2-5; D not resolved. Per the germline V gene, CDR1 is MNHEY and CDR2 is SVGAGI. This CDR3 spans 13 amino acids.

This clonotype was seen a single time. At one boundary the junction diverges from the germline segment, which might be a read error. The CDR3 is CASSIGIGLYKQYF. CDR3 bases: TGTGCCAGCAGCATTGGGATAGGACTCTACAAGCAGTACTTC. V and J are TRBV11-1 and TRBJ2-7; D is perhaps TRBD2 (5 bases). CDR3 length equals 14 residues. Germline values: CDR1 SGHAT, CDR2 FQDESV (reference sequence).

On this clonotype itself: This is likely a read error, given that the CDR3 carries no conserved phenylalanine or tryptophan at its end. The chain employs TRBV30 and TRBJ1-4, with 10 positions matching TRBD1. The CDR3 contains 15 residues. Unmatched junction bases numbered 11, after V lost 7 bases and J lost 6 bases. CDR1 GTSNPN and CDR2 SVGIG come from the germline V gene (reference sequence). In nucleotides, the CDR3 is TGTGCCTTCACAGACAGGGGGCGAGGGGATGAAAAACTGTTTGTT. Its translation: CAFTDRGRGDEKLFV.

Concerning this clonotype itself: At one end the junction does not follow the germline gene, possibly because of a read error. This chain connects TRBV11-2 to TRBJ2-2; possibly TRBD1 or TRBD2 for D (5 bases each). Germline CDR1 SGHAT, CDR2 FQNNGV. The CDR3 covers 14 residues. The CDR3 DNA reads as TGTGCCAGCAACACAAACCCGGACACCGGGGAACTGTTTTTT. Its protein product is CASNTNPDTGELFF.

The chain links TRBV28 to TRBJ1-4; D call uncertain. The V end lost 9 bases, the J end lost 0 bases, and 17 bases lay between the germline ends. There are 16 residues in the CDR3. Germline-derived CDR1 and CDR2 are MDHEN and SYDVKM. The CDR3 region has the DNA TGTGCCAGTAGTCTTCAGACAACACCAACTAATGAAAAACTGTTTTTT. As protein: CASSLQTTPTNEKLFF.

A word on this clonotype: Compared with germline, one end of the junction differs, possibly owing to a read error. The DNA of the CDR3 is TGTGCCAGCAGCTTAAGCCCGGGGGGGATGGCCGGGAAGCTGTTTTTT. It specifies CASSLSPGGMAGKLFF. This chain joins TRBV7-3 and TRBJ2-2; TRBD2 agrees at 8 bases. From germline, CDR1 is SGHTA and CDR2 FQGTGA. The CDR3 sequence is 16 residues long.

With respect to this clonotype: At one of its ends the junction is not consistent with the germline gene, which may arise from a read error. The V and J genes are TRBV24-1 and TRBJ2-2; no clear D. Germline assignment: CDR1 KGHDR and CDR2 SFDVKD. The CDR3 totals 13 residues. The CDR3 bases are TGTGCTACCAGTAATAAGCTCACCGGGGAGCTGTTTTTT. Its translation is CATSNKLTGELFF.

As regards this clonotype: Its ends do not fully match the called genes, so a read error is possible. The V call is TRBV4-3, the J call TRBJ1-2, with D possibly TRBD1 on 5 matching bases. Germline CDR1 LGHNA, CDR2 YSLEER. The CDR3 extends over 16 amino acids. The DNA for the CDR3 is TGCACCAGCAGCCAGATAGGGGCAGGGAGGAACTATGGCTACACCTTC. This translates into CTSSQIGAGRNYGYTF.

Note on this clonotype: The junction departs from germline at one end; a sequencing error may be responsible. The gene calls are TRBV6-1 and TRBJ2-2, with D perhaps matching TRBD1 (6 bases). The CDR3 totals 15 residues. Germline V gives CDR1 MNHNS, CDR2 SASEGT. The CDR3 DNA sequence: TGTACCACAGGGTGGGACACTAAGAACACCAGGGAGCTGTTTTTT. Translation: CTTGWDTKNTRELFF.

This clonotype was recorded only once. One end of the junction varies from germline; a read error may be responsible. The CDR3 DNA reads as TGTGCCAGCAGCTTAAGAGGTAGTGGAACCGCGGAGCTGTTTTTT. It encodes CASSLRGSGTAELFF. The chain is built from TRBV11-1 and TRBJ2-2; D ambiguous. This CDR3 contains 15 residues. The V gene's germline CDR1 is SGHAT and CDR2 FQDESV (reference sequence). Full variable domain (outside the CDR3, taken from reference TRBV11-1 and TRBJ2-2): EAEVAQSPRYKITEKSQAVAFWCDPISGHATLYWYRQILGQGPELLVQFQDESVVDDSQLPKDRFSAERLKGVDSTLKIQPAELGDSAMYLCASSLRGSGTAELFFGEGSRLTVL.

This clonotype was observed a single time. It is likely a read error, because the conserved phenylalanine at the end of the CDR3 is missing. The DNA is omitted, as the CDR3 cannot be located on it reliably, and the CDR3 follows TCRdb's listing. V usage is TRBV6-2 or TRBV6-3 and J usage is TRBJ2-7. Ends included, the CDR3 has 14 residues. Germline-derived CDR1 and CDR2 are MNHEY and SVGEGT. The CDR3: CASSYSTSAYELYL.

This clonotype occurred many times. The CDR3 loop reads CASSLLRGAVGLNEQFF. The CDR3 coding sequence is TGTGCCAGCAGCTTACTAAGAGGGGCCGTTGGTTTGAATGAGCAGTTCTTC. The genes are TRBV7-9 and TRBJ2-1; D could derive from TRBD1 or TRBD2 (5 bases each). Germline CDR1 is SEHNR and CDR2 is FQNEAQ (reference sequence). The V and J ends lost 2 bases and 7 bases respectively, with 21 bases between them. CDR3 length: 17 residues.

Comments on this clonotype: This may arise from a read error, as a much more abundant clone is one base away. This rearrangement joins TRBV5-1 to TRBJ1-6, with 9 positions matching TRBD1. Germline values: CDR1 SGHRS, CDR2 YFSETQ. This CDR3 has 14 amino acids. The DNA for the CDR3 is TGCGCCAGCAGCCTGGACAGGGGAAATTCATCCCTCCACTTT. It yields the protein CASSLDRGNSSLHF.

Points on this clonotype: Sequence at one end of the junction differs from germline and may be a read error. The V call is TRBV5-6, the J call TRBJ1-2, with TRBD1 as a possible D gene (6 bases). Per germline, CDR1 SGHDT and CDR2 YYEEEE. The CDR3 contains 16 residues. This CDR3 is CARSSHDRIVNYDYTF. CDR3 DNA: TGTGCCAGGAGCTCCCACGACAGGATCGTCAACTATGACTACACCTTC.

Concerning this clonotype: At one end the junction does not follow the germline gene, possibly because of a read error. J is TRBJ2-7 and V is TRBV6-6; the D gene is possibly TRBD2 (5 bases). The CDR3 has 14 amino acids. From germline, CDR1 is MNHNY and CDR2 SVGAGI (reference sequence). The CDR3 nucleotides read TGTGCCATCAGTTTGGACTTTGAATACTACGAGCAGTACTTC. Its translation: CAISLDFEYYEQYF.

With respect to this clonotype: A junction boundary mismatches the germline segment, possibly from a read error. The rearrangement uses TRBV11-2 and TRBJ2-1; perhaps TRBD2 as D (5 bases). CDR1 SGHAT and CDR2 FQNNGV come from the germline V gene. This CDR3 has 15 amino acids. The DNA of the CDR3 is TGTGCCAGCAGCTTTAGCGCCCCACTCGACAATGGGCAGTTCTTC. It is translated as CASSFSAPLDNGQFF.

The chain combines TRBV6-1 with TRBJ2-1, with D unresolved. CDR3 size: 15 residues. The germline V gene encodes CDR1 MNHNS and CDR2 SASEGT. The V gene lost 7 bases and the J gene lost 15 bases, with 28 bases spanning the gap. The CDR3: CASTSTRDSYNELFF. In DNA, the CDR3 is TGTGCCAGCACTTCTACACGAGACTCTTACAATGAACTGTTCTTC.

This chain connects TRBV6-1 to TRBJ2-1; the match to TRBD2 covers 8 bases. CDR1 is MNHNS, CDR2 SASEGT, per germline. This CDR3 contains 15 residues. CDR3 amino acids: CTTSERLATGNEQFF. CDR3 nucleotides: TGTACCACCAGTGAGCGACTAGCGACGGGGAATGAGCAGTTCTTC.

Comment on this clonotype: A single base separates this from a much larger clone, so it may be a read error. This chain uses TRBV30 with TRBJ2-7, with 7 bases that match TRBD1. The CDR3 totals 13 residues. The germline V gene encodes CDR1 GTSNPN and CDR2 SVGIG (reference sequence). V was clipped by 4 bases and J by 4 bases; unmatched bases: 7. The CDR3 nucleotides read TGTGCCTGGACCGGGACAGACCAATACGAGCAGTACTTC. Residues: CAWTGTDQYEQYF.

As for this clonotype: At one boundary the junction diverges from the germline segment, which might be a read error. V is TRBV6-1 and J is TRBJ1-5; unclear D gene. The CDR3 totals 14 residues. Germline V CDR1 and CDR2: MNHNS, SASEGT. DNA for the CDR3: TGTGCCATTAGTGAGGCGAGGGAAAAGGCGCCCCGGCATTTT. Protein: CAISEAREKAPRHF.

The chain employs TRBV11-2 and TRBJ2-7, with D perhaps given as TRBD1 or TRBD2 (6 bases each). The CDR3 runs 12 residues. CDR1 is SGHAT, CDR2 FQNNGV, per germline. Trimming took 9 bases from V and 10 from J, leaving 19 bases between them. Written as DNA, the CDR3 is TGTGCCAGTAGTCCCGGGGGCTACAATCAGTACTTC. This codes for CASSPGGYNQYF.

Remarks on this clonotype: Just one base apart from a much larger clone, this may be a read error. This likely comes from a read error, as the CDR3 has no conserved phenylalanine or tryptophan at its end. This chain links TRBV10-3 with TRBJ2-2; 8 nucleotides agree with TRBD2. This CDR3 is 12 amino acids long. CDR1 and CDR2 (germline): ENHRY, SYGVKD. CDR3 protein: CAAGGAEGDLFI. Here the CDR3 DNA reads TGTGCCGCGGGAGGAGCCGAGGGGGACCTGTTTATT.

With respect to this clonotype: An end of the junction does not agree with germline; a read error may underlie this. The V call is TRBV5-4, the J call TRBJ2-3; the D call may be TRBD1 or TRBD2 (6 bases each). This CDR3 is built from 14 residues. Germline assignment: CDR1 SGHNT and CDR2 YYREEE (reference sequence). The CDR3 nucleotides are TGTGCCGCCTGGGACAAGGGACTCACAAATACGCAGTATTTT. This translates into CAAWDKGLTNTQYF. Based on the CDR3 plus reference TRBV5-4 and TRBJ2-3, the full variable domain is ETGVTQSPTHLIKTRGQQVTLRCSSQSGHNTVSWYQQALGQGPQFIFQYYREEENGRGNFPPRFSGLQFPNYSSELNVNALELDDSALYLCAAWDKGLTNTQYFGPGTRLTVL.